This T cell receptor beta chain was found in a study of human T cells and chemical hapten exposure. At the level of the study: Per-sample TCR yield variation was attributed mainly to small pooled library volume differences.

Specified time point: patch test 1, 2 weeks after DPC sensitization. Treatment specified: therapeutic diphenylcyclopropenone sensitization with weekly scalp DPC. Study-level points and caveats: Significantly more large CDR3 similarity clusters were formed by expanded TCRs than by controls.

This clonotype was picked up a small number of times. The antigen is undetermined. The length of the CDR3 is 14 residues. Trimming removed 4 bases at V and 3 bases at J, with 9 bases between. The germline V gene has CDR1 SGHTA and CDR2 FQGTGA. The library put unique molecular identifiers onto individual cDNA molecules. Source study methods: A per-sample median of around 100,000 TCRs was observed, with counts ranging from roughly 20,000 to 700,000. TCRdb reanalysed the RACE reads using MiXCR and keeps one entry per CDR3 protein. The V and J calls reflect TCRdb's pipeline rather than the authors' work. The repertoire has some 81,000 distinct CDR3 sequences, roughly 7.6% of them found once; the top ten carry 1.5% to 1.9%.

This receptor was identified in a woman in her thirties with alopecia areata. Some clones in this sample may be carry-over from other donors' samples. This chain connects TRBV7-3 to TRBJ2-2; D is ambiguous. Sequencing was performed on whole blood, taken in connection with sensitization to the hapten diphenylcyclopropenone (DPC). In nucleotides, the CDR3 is TGTGCCAGCAGCTCAACCAAATACACCGGGGAGCTGTTTTTT. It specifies CASSSTKYTGELFF.